These T cell receptor beta chains were read from a single sample in a study of identical twins. TCRdb called the 5' RACE reads again in MiXCR, with one record for every CDR3 protein. The top ten clones hold about 0.5% of a sample with 400,000 to 600,000 distinct CDR3 sequences, around 24% of them seen once. Separately, the same data were catalogued under a study of yellow fever vaccine responses in identical twins.

The specimen was CD4+ T cells sorted from blood. These receptors were taken from a woman younger than 30 in good health. The CDR3 runs from the conserved cysteine through the conserved F or W. The D gene is left open where the match is weak. Not every row has a clone size; where given, it reads once, few, many or a size class.

J gene	V gene	CDR3 length	clone size	D gene	CDR3 protein	CDR3 DNA
TRBJ2-1	TRBV6-1	15	few	TRBD2	CASSPGGTWDNEQFF	TGTGCCAGCAGTCCCGGGGGGACTTGGGACAATGAGCAGTTCTTC
TRBJ2-1	TRBV9	16	.	.	CASSVEAATSYNEQFF	TGTGCCAGCAGCGTAGAGGCGGCCACCTCCTACAATGAGCAGTTCTTC
TRBJ2-5	TRBV27	17	few	TRBD1	CASSFHISGTGKETQYF	TGTGCCAGCAGCTTCCATATCTCCGGGACAGGGAAAGAGACCCAGTACTTC
TRBJ2-1	TRBV24-1	16	few	.	CATSDQTLGGYNEQFF	TGTGCCACCAGTGACCAGACACTTGGGGGTTACAATGAGCAGTTCTTC
TRBJ2-1	TRBV7-2	15	.	.	CASSLDLKPYNEQFF	TGTGCCAGCAGCTTAGACCTGAAACCGTACAATGAGCAGTTCTTC
TRBJ2-5	TRBV7-7	13	.	.	CASSSRQTETQYF	TGTGCCAGCAGTTCCAGGCAGACCGAGACCCAGTACTTC
TRBJ2-2	TRBV29-1	14	.	TRBD1	CSINRGLNTGELFF	TGCAGCATAAACAGGGGGCTGAACACCGGGGAGCTGTTTTTT
TRBJ2-2	TRBV5-1	14	few	.	CASSLEATKGELFF	TGCGCCAGCAGCTTGGAGGCAACCAAGGGGGAGCTGTTTTTT
TRBJ1-6	TRBV12-3/TRBV12-4	12	few	.	CASSFGGEALHF	TGTGCCAGCAGTTTCGGGGGGGAGGCCCTCCACTTT
TRBJ2-2	TRBV10-2	14	few	.	CASSLNVWSGELFF	TGCGCCAGCAGCCTTAACGTGTGGTCCGGGGAGCTGTTTTTT
TRBJ2-5	TRBV2	13	.	.	CASGTGWGETQYF	TGTGCCAGCGGCACAGGGTGGGGGGAGACCCAGTACTTC
TRBJ2-7	TRBV12-3/TRBV12-4	13	many	TRBD1	CASSSETGHEQYF	TGTGCCAGCAGTTCCGAGACAGGGCACGAGCAGTACTTC
TRBJ2-7	TRBV5-6	13	few	TRBD1	CASSWGQMGEQYF	TGTGCCAGCAGCTGGGGACAGATGGGGGAGCAGTACTTC
TRBJ2-2	TRBV12-3/TRBV12-4	17	.	.	CASSAKGILANTGELFF	TGTGCCAGCAGCGCCAAGGGTATCCTCGCGAACACCGGGGAGCTGTTTTTT
TRBJ2-1	TRBV29-1	16	.	.	CSVGAPSGGLYNEQFF	TGCAGCGTTGGGGCCCCCAGTGGGGGCCTTTACAATGAGCAGTTCTTC
TRBJ1-1	TRBV12-3/TRBV12-4	13	few	.	CASRVRENTEAFF	TGTGCCAGCAGAGTGAGGGAGAACACTGAAGCTTTCTTT
TRBJ2-6	TRBV11-2	15	few	.	CASSFISSGANVLTF	TGTGCCAGCAGTTTTATTTCCTCTGGGGCCAACGTCCTGACTTTC
TRBJ1-6	TRBV12-3/TRBV12-4	13	few	.	CASSFGLNSPLHF	TGTGCCAGCAGTTTTGGCCTTAATTCACCCCTCCACTTT
TRBJ2-1	TRBV11-2	15	few	.	CASSLLREWSNEQFF	TGTGCCAGCAGCTTACTAAGGGAATGGTCCAATGAGCAGTTCTTC
TRBJ2-2	TRBV4-1	12	few	.	CASSQVAGELFF	TGCGCCAGCAGCCAAGTCGCGGGGGAGCTGTTTTTT
TRBJ2-7	TRBV28	13	.	.	CASSSHQVHEQYF	TGTGCCAGCAGTTCCCACCAGGTACACGAGCAGTACTTC
TRBJ1-2	TRBV6-1	14	few	TRBD1	CASSTGQGIYGYTF	TGTGCCAGCAGTACCGGACAGGGGATTTATGGCTACACCTTC
TRBJ2-3	TRBV11-2	14	few	.	CASTLLMAGDTQYF	TGTGCCAGCACCCTCCTGATGGCAGGAGATACGCAGTATTTT
TRBJ1-5	TRBV3-1	14	few	TRBD1	CASSKGQNNQPQHF	TGTGCCAGCAGCAAGGGACAGAACAATCAGCCCCAGCATTTT
TRBJ2-3	TRBV4-1	15	few	TRBD2	CASSQRLAATDTQYF	TGCGCCAGCAGCCAAAGACTAGCGGCCACAGATACGCAGTATTTT
TRBJ1-1	TRBV5-1	13	many	TRBD1	CASSPTGETEAFF	TGCGCCAGCAGCCCCACAGGGGAGACTGAAGCTTTCTTT
TRBJ2-1	TRBV27	14	.	.	CASSSRASPLLEFF	TGTGCCAGCAGTTCCAGGGCTAGTCCCCTTCTTGAGTTCTTC
TRBJ2-1	TRBV20-1	16	.	.	CSARRPVMSSYNEQFF	TGCAGTGCTAGAAGGCCAGTCATGAGCTCCTACAATGAGCAGTTCTTC
TRBJ2-1	TRBV7-9	16	.	.	CASSEILISSYNEQFF	TGTGCCAGCAGCGAAATTTTAATAAGCTCCTACAATGAGCAGTTCTTC
TRBJ2-5	TRBV20-1	14	few	.	CSARYYHSQETQYF	TGCAGTGCTAGGTACTACCACTCCCAGGAGACCCAGTACTTC
TRBJ1-1	TRBV3-1	15	.	TRBD1	CASSQGGQGATEAFF	TGTGCCAGCAGCCAAGGGGGACAGGGAGCCACTGAAGCTTTCTTT
TRBJ2-1	TRBV4-1	15	few	TRBD1	CASSQAGTGVNEQFF	TGCGCCAGCAGCCAAGCCGGGACAGGGGTTAATGAGCAGTTCTTC
TRBJ2-1	TRBV28	13	.	.	CASSLSVETQQFF	TGTGCCAGCAGTTTATCAGTTGAGACTCAGCAGTTCTTC
TRBJ1-2	TRBV29-1	11	.	.	CSVTKGGGYTF	TGCAGCGTTACGAAGGGCGGTGGCTACACCTTC
TRBJ1-6	TRBV6-2/TRBV6-3	12	.	.	CASRNGVSPLHF	TGTGCCAGCAGAAACGGGGTGTCACCCCTCCACTTT
TRBJ2-3	TRBV20-1	15	few	.	CSARDRRISTDTQYF	TGCAGTGCTAGAGATCGGCGGATCAGCACAGATACGCAGTATTTT
TRBJ2-3	TRBV20-1	13	.	TRBD1	CSALQRGPDTQYF	TGCAGTGCACTCCAGAGGGGGCCAGATACGCAGTATTTT
TRBJ2-3	TRBV24-1	17	few	.	CATSDTDPGQGTDTQYF	TGTGCCACCAGTGACACCGACCCGGGACAAGGCACAGATACGCAGTATTTT
TRBJ2-6	TRBV9	16	.	.	CASSVGSLAGANVLTF	TGTGCCAGCAGCGTAGGGAGTTTGGCTGGGGCCAACGTCCTGACTTTC
TRBJ1-6	TRBV2	16	.	TRBD1	CASSYRQGALNSPLHF	TGTGCCAGCAGTTATAGACAGGGGGCACTCAATTCACCCCTCCACTTT
TRBJ2-1	TRBV12-3/TRBV12-4	18	.	TRBD2	CTSSYYPRRLAGYNEQFF	TGTACCAGCAGCTATTACCCCCGACGACTAGCGGGGTACAATGAGCAGTTCTTC
TRBJ2-1	TRBV3-1	16	.	.	CASSPPGGGTYNEQFF	TGTGCCAGCAGCCCCCCGGGGGGCGGGACCTACAATGAGCAGTTCTTC